The rows below give T cell receptor beta chains drawn from one sample of a study of esophageal squamous cell carcinoma under preoperative chemotherapy. TCRdb reprocessed the PCR reads via MiXCR and lists one record per CDR3 protein. The data hold 30,000 or so distinct CDR3 sequences, with approximately 51% observed a single time. The specimen was obtained from a patient given preoperative chemotherapy. The receptor source for this set is a human donor with esophageal squamous cell carcinoma. The donor label of this sample is uncertain. The CDR3 runs from the conserved cysteine through the conserved F or W. Each record gives: CDR3 protein, CDR3 DNA, V gene, J gene, clone size, D gene. D genes are given only for firm matches. Size tells how often a clone was seen (once, few, many) or the class of an expanded clone, and some rows leave it out.

CASSLGGAGGRGTETQYF	TGTGCCAGCAGCTTAGGGGGAGCGGGGGGCCGTGGCACAGAGACCCAGTACTTT	TRBV7-6	TRBJ2-3	-	TRBD2
CASSAAGTDKNIQYF	TGCGCCAGCAGTGCAGCCGGGACAGATAAAAACATTCAGTACTTC	TRBV10-1	TRBJ2-4	-	TRBD1
CASRFSYEQFF	TGTGCCAGCAGGTTTTCCTACGAGCAGTTCTTC	TRBV6-1	TRBJ2-1	-	-
CASTGAGCANVQTF	TGTGCCAGCACAGGGGCGGGGTGCGCCAACGTGCAGACCTTC	TRBV6-8	TRBJ2-6	-	-
CASRLGGGATNTQYF	TGTGCCAGCAGACTGGGGGGGGGGGCCACAAATACGCAGTACTTC	TRBV6-1	TRBJ2-7	once	-
CASSSSRDGGNEQYF	TGTGCCAGCAGCTCTTCGCGGGATGGTGGGAATGAGCAGTACTTC	TRBV7-3	TRBJ2-7	-	-
CASSLEARGLQETQYF	TGTGCCAGCAGCTTAGAGGCCAGGGGGCTTCAAGAGACCCAGTACTTC	TRBV7-2	TRBJ2-5	medium-sized	TRBD1
CASSLRLGGGDGDTQYF	TGTGCCAGCAGCCTCAGACTGGGGGGGGGGGATGGAGATACGCAGTATTTT	TRBV7-3	TRBJ2-3	-	TRBD2
CASSEGQGPYNEQYF	TGCGCCAGCAGTGAGGGGCAGGGGCCGTACAATGAGCAGTACTTC	TRBV10-1	TRBJ2-7	once	-
CASSHTGVGEQYF	TGTGCCAGCAGTCATACGGGGGTTGGGGAGCAGTACTTC	TRBV7-9	TRBJ2-7	many	-
CASSGGRDKNTQYF	TGTGCCAGCAGCGGGGGGCGTGACAAAAACACCCAGTACTTC	TRBV7-2	TRBJ2-4	-	-
CASRTLQETQYF	TGTGCCAGCAGAACACTCCAAGAGACCCAGTACTTC	TRBV6-1	TRBJ2-5	-	-
CASSGTSGANTDTQYF	TGTGCCAGCTCCGGGACTAGCGGGGCCAACACAGATACGCAGTATTTT	TRBV18	TRBJ2-3	few	TRBD2
CASSLGLRAKDTQYF	TGTGCCAGCAGCTTAGGCCTGCGAGCGAAAGACACGCAGTATTTT	TRBV7-2	TRBJ2-3	-	-
CASSDSGDTQYF	TGTGCCAGCAGTGACTCCGGGGATACGCAGTATTTT	TRBV12-3/TRBV12-4	TRBJ2-3	medium-sized	-
CASSIAGGPYNEQFF	TGTGCCAGTAGTATAGCGGGGGGCCCGTACAATGAGCAGTTCTTC	TRBV19	TRBJ2-1	-	-
CASSLTSYYEQYF	TGTGCCAGCAGCCTCACATCCTACTACGAGCAGTACTTC	TRBV12-3/TRBV12-4	TRBJ2-7	-	-
CASRARDRVGTETQYF	TGTGCCAGCAGGGCCCGGGACAGGGTGGGCACAGAGACGCAGTATTTT	TRBV7-2	TRBJ2-3	-	TRBD1
CASATGQTYEQYF	TGTGCCAGCGCCACAGGGCAGACCTACGAGCAGTACTTC	TRBV6-2/TRBV6-3	TRBJ2-7	many	-
CASSLGLGSDEQFF	TGTGCCAGCAGCCTAGGCCTGGGTAGCGATGAGCAGTTCTTC	TRBV7-9	TRBJ2-1	-	-
CASSEARGTDTQYF	TGTGCCAGCAGTGAAGCTCGAGGCACAGATACGCAGTATTTT	TRBV6-4	TRBJ2-3	-	-
CASSLLTQGGSEKLFF	TGTGCCAGCAGCTTATTAACACAGGGTGGAAGTGAAAAACTGTTTTTT	TRBV7-8	TRBJ1-4	many	-
CASRLSGRASGGGDTQYF	TGTGCCAGCAGACTCAGTGGTAGGGCTAGCGGGGGTGGAGATACGCAGTATTTT	TRBV11-2	TRBJ2-3	many	TRBD2